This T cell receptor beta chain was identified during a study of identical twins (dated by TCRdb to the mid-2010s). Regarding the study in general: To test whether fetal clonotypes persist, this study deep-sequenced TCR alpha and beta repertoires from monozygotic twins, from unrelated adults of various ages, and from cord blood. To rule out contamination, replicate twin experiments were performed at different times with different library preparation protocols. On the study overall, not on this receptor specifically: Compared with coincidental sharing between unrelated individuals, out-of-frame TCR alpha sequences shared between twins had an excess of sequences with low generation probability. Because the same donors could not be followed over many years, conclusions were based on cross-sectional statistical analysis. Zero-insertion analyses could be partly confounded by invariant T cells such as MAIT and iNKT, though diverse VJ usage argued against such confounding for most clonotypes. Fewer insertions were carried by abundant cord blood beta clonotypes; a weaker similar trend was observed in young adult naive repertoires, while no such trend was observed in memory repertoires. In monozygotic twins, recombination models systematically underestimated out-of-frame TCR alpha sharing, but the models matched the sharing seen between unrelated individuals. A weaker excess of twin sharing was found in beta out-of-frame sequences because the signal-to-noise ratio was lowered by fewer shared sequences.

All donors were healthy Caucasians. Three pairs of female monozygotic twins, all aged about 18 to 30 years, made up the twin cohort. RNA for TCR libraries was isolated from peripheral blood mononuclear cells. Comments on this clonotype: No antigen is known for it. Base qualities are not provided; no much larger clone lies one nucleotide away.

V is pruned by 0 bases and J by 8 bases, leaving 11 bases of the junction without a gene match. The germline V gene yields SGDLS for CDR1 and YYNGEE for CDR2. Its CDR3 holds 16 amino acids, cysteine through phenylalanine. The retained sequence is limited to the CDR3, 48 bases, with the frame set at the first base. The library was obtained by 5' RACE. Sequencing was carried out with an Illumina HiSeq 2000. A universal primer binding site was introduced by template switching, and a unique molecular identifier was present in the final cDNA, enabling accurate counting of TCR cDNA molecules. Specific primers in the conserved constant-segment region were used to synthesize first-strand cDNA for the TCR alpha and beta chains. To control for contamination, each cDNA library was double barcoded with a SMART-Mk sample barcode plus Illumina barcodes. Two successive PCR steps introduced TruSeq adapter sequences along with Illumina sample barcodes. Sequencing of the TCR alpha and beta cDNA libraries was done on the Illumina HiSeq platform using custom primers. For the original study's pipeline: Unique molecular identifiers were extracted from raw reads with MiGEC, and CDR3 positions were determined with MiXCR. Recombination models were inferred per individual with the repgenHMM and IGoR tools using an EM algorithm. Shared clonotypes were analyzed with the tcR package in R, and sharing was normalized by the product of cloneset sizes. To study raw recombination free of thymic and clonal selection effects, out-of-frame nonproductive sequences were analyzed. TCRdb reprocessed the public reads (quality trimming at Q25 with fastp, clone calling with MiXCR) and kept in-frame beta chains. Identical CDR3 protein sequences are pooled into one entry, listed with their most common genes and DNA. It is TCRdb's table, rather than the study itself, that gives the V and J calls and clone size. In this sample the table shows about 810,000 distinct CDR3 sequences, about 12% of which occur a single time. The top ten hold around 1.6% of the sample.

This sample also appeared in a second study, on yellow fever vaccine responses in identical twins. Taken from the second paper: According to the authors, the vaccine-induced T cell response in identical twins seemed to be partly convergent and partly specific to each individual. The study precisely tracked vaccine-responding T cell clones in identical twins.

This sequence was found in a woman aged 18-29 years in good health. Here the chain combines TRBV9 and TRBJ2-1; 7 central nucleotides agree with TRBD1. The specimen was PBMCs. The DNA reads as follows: TGTGCCAGCAGCGTAGTAGGGGGCCTCGAATTCCATGAGCAGTTCTTC. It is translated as CASSVVGGLEFHEQFF.